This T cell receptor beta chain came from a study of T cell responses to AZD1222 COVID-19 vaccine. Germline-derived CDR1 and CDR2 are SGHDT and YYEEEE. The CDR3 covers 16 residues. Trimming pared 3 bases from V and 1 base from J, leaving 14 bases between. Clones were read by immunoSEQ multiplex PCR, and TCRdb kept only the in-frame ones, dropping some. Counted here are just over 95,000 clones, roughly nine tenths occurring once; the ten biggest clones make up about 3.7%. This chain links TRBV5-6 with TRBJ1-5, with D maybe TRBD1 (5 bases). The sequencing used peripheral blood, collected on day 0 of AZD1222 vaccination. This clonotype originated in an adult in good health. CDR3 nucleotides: TGTGCCAGCAGCTATGGCTGGGGCGGAAGCAATCAGCCCCAGCATTTT. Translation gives CASSYGWGGSNQPQHF.